The entry below gives a single TCR beta chain sequence along with its context. Its antigen is unknown. This sample was taken from a study of T-cell reconstitution after alpha-beta-depleted transplantation in children. Points from the study as a whole: A year had passed since transplant, and T-cell counts and diversity by then came mostly from newly produced T cells. Reportedly, alpha-beta T cells present about two months post-transplant originated from several hundred expanded clones of graft origin.

Unique molecular identifiers featured in how the TCRbeta library was prepared. MiXCR, run by TCRdb on the PCR reads, gives a single entry per CDR3 protein. The sample lists around 450,000 distinct CDR3 sequences, around two fifths occurring once. V dropped 6 bases and J dropped 7 bases, with 18 bases sitting between them. CDR1 DFQATT and CDR2 SNEGSKA come from the germline V gene (reference sequence). CDR3 length equals 13 residues. Sample: PBMCs, taken before TCRalphabeta/CD19-depleted stem cell transplant. This clonotype originated in a girl aged 2 to 10 with aplastic anemia, due to receive a stem cell transplant. The chain employs TRBV20-1 and TRBJ2-5; D perhaps matches TRBD2 (6 bases). The CDR3 DNA sequence: TGCAGTGCCCGCCGGCGGGGAGATGGGACCCAGTACTTC. Translation gives CSARRRGDGTQYF.